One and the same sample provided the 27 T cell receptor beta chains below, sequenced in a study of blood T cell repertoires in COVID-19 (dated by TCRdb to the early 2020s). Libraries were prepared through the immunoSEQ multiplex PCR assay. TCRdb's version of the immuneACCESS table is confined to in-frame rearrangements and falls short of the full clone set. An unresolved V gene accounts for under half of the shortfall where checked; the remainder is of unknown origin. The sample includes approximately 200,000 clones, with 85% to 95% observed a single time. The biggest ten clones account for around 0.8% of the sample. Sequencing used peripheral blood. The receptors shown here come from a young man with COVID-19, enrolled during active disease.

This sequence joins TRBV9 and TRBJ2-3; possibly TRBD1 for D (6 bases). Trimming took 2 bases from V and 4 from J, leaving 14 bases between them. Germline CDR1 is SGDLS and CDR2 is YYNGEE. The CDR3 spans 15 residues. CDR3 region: CASSVPLGGPDTQYF. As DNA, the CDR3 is TGTGCCAGCAGCGTCCCGCTAGGGGGTCCAGATACGCAGTATTTT.

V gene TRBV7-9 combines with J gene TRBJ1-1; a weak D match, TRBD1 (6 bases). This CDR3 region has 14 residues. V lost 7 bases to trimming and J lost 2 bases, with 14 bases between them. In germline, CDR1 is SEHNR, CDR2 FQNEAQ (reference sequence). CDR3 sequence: CASNLSGGNTEAFF. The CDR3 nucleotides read TGTGCCAGCAACCTCTCGGGGGGCAACACTGAAGCTTTCTTT. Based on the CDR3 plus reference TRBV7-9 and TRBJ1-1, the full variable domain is DTGVSQNPRHKITKRGQNVTFRCDPISEHNRLYWYRQTLGQGPEFLTYFQNEAQLEKSRLLSDRFSAERPKGSFSTLEIQRTEQGDSAMYLCASNLSGGNTEAFFGQGTRLTVV.

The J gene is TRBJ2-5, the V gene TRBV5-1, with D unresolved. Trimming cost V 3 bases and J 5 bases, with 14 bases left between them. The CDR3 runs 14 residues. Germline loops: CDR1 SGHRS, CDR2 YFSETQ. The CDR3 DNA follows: TGCGCCAGCAGCTGGAATGGTCTCGGGGAGACCCAGTACTTC. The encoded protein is CASSWNGLGETQYF.

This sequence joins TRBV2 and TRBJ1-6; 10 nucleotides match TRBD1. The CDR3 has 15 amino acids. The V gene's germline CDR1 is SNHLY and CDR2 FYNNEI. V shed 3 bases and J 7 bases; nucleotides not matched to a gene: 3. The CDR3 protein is CASSDGTGDNSPLHF. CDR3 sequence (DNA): TGTGCCAGCAGTGATGGGACAGGGGACAATTCACCCCTCCACTTT.

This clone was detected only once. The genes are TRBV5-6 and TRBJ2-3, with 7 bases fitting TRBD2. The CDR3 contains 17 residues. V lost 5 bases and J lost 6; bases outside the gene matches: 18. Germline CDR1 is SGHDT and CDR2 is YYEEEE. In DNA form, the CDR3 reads TGTGCCAGCAGTTTGAATTGGGGACTAATTGGTAGGGATACGCAGTATTTT. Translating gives CASSLNWGLIGRDTQYF. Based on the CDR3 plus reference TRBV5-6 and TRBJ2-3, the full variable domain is DAGVTQSPTHLIKTRGQQVTLRCSPKSGHDTVSWYQQALGQGPQFIFQYYEEEERQRGNFPDRFSGHQFPNYSSELNVNALLLGDSALYLCASSLNWGLIGRDTQYFGPGTRLTVL.

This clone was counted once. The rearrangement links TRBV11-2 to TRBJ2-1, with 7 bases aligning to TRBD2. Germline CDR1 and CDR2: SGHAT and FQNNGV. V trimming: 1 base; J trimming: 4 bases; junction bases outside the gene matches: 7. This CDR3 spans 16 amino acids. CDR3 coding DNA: TGTGCCAGCAGCTTAGGGGGCGGGGGTGTATACAATGAGCAGTTCTTC. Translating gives CASSLGGGGVYNEQFF. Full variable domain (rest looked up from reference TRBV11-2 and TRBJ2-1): EAGVAQSPRYKIIEKRQSVAFWCNPISGHATLYWYQQILGQGPKLLIQFQNNGVVDDSQLPKDRFSAERLKGVDSTLKIQPAKLEDSAVYLCASSLGGGGVYNEQFFGPGTRLTVL.

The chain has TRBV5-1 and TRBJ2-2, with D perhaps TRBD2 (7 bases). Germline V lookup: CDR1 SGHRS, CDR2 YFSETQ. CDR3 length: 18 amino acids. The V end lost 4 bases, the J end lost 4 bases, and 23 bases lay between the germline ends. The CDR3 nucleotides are TGCGCCAGCAGCCCCCCGGGCGGGGGCCCCTCGGGCACCGGGGAGCTGTTTTTT. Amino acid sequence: CASSPPGGGPSGTGELFF.

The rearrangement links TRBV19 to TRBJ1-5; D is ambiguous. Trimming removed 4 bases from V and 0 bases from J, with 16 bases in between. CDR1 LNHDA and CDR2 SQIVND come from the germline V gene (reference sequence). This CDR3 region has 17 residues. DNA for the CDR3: TGTGCCAGTAGTAATGACGGCGGCAGATTTAGCAATCAGCCCCAGCATTTT. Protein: CASSNDGGRFSNQPQHF. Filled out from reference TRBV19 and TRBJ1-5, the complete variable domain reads DGGITQSPKYLFRKEGQNVTLSCEQNLNHDAMYWYRQDPGQGLRLIYYSQIVNDFQKGDIAEGYSVSREKKESFPLTVTSAQKNPTAFYLCASSNDGGRFSNQPQHFGDGTRLSIL.

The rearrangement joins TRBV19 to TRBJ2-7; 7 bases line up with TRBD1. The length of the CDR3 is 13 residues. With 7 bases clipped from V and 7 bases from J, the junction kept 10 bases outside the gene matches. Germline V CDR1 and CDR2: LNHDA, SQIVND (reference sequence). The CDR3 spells CASKPTGSSEQYF. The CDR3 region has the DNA TGTGCCAGTAAGCCGACAGGGTCTAGTGAGCAGTACTTC. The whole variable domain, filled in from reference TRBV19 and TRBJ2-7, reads DGGITQSPKYLFRKEGQNVTLSCEQNLNHDAMYWYRQDPGQGLRLIYYSQIVNDFQKGDIAEGYSVSREKKESFPLTVTSAQKNPTAFYLCASKPTGSSEQYFGPGTRLTVT.

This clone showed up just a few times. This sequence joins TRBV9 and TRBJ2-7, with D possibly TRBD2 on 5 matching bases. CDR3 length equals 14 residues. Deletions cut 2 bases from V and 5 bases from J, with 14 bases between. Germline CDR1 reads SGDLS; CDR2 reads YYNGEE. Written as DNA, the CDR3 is TGTGCCAGCAGCGTTTCCGGGTCGGGGAACGAGCAGTACTTC. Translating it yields CASSVSGSGNEQYF.

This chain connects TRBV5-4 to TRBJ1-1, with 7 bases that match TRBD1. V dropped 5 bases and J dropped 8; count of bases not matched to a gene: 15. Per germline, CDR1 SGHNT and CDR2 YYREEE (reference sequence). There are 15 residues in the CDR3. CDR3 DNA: TGTGCCAGCAGGCCAGGAGACAGGGAAATTTACGAAGCTTTCTTT. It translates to CASRPGDREIYEAFF.

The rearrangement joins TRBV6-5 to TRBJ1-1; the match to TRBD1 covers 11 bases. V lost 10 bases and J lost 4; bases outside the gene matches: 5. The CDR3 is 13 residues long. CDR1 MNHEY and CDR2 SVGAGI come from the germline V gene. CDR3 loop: CATIGQGATEAFF. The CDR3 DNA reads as TGTGCCACCATCGGACAGGGGGCCACTGAAGCTTTCTTT.

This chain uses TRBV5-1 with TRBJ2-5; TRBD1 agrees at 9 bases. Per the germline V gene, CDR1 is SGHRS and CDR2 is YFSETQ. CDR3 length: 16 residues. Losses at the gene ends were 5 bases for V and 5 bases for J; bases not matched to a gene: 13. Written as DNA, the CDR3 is TGCGCCAGCAGGACTGAGTTACAGGGGGCGAGGGAGACCCAGTACTTC. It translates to CASRTELQGARETQYF. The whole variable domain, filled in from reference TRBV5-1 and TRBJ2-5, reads KAGVTQTPRYLIKTRGQQVTLSCSPISGHRSVSWYQQTPGQGLQFLFEYFSETQRNKGNFPGRFSGRQFSNSRSEMNVSTLELGDSALYLCASRTELQGARETQYFGPGTRLLVL.

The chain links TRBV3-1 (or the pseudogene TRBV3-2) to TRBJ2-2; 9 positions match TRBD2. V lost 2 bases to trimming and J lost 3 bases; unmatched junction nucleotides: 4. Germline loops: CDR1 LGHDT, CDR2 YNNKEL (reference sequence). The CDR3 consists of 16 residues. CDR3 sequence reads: CASSQPRLADTGELFF. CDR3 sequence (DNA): TGTGCCAGCAGCCAACCGAGACTAGCGGACACCGGGGAGCTGTTTTTT.

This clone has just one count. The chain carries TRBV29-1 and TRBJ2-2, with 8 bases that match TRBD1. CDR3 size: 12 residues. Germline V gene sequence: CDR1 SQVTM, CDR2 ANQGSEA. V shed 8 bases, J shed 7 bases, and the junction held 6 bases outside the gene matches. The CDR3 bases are TGCAGCTATGCACAGGGGGGCGGGGAGCTGTTTTTT. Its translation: CSYAQGGGELFF.

CDR3 loop: CASSNLGQSQETQYF. CDR3 DNA: TGTGCCAGTAGTAACCTGGGGCAGTCCCAAGAGACCCAGTACTTC. The V call is TRBV19, the J call TRBJ2-5; D may be TRBD1 (5 bases). The CDR3 sequence is 15 residues long. Trimming shortened V by 4 bases and J by 1 base, and 13 bases separated the two germline ends. From germline, CDR1 is LNHDA and CDR2 SQIVND (reference sequence).

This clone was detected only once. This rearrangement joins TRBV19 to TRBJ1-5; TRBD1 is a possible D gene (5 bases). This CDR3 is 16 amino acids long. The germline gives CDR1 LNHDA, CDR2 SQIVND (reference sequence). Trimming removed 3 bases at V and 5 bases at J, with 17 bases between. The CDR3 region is CASSMGQVLGHQPQHF. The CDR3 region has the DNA TGTGCCAGTAGTATGGGGCAAGTCCTGGGGCATCAGCCCCAGCATTTT.

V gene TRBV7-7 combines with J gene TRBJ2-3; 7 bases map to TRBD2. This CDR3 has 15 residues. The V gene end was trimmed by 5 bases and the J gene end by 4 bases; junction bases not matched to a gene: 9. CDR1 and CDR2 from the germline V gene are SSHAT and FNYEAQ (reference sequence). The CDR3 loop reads CASSKTRLAADTQYF. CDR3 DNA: TGTGCCAGCAGCAAAACCCGACTAGCTGCAGATACGCAGTATTTT.

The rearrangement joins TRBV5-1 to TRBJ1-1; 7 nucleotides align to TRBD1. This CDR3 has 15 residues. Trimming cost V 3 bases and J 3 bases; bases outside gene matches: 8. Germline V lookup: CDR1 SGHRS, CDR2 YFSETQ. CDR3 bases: TGCGCCAGCAGCTCCTTACAGGGGTCGTACACTGAAGCTTTCTTT. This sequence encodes CASSSLQGSYTEAFF.

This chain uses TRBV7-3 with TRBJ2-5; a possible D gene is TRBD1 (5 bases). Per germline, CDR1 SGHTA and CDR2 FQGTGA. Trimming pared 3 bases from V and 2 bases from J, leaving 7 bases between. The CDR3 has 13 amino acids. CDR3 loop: CASSLTVQETQYF. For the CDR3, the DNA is TGTGCCAGCAGCTTGACAGTTCAAGAGACCCAGTACTTC.

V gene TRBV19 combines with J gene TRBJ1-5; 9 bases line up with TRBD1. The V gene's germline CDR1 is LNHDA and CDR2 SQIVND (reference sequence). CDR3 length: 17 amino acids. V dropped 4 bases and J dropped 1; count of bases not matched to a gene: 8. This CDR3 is CASSTPGQGRSNQPQHF. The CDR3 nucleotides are TGTGCCAGTAGTACACCGGGACAGGGACGGAGCAATCAGCCCCAGCATTTT.

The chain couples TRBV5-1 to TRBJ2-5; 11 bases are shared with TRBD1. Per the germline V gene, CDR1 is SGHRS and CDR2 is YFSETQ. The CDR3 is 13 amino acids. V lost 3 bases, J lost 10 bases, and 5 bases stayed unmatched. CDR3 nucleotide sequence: TGCGCCAGCAGCTCAGGGACAGGGGGGAGCCAGTACTTC. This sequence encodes CASSSGTGGSQYF.

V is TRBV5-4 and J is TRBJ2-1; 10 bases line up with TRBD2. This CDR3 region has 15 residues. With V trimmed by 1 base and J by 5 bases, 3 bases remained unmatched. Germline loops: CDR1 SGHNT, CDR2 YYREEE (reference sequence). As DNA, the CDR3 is TGTGCCAGCAGCTTGACTAGCGGGAATGACAATGAGCAGTTCTTC. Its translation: CASSLTSGNDNEQFF. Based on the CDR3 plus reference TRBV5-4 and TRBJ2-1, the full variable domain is ETGVTQSPTHLIKTRGQQVTLRCSSQSGHNTVSWYQQALGQGPQFIFQYYREEENGRGNFPPRFSGLQFPNYSSELNVNALELDDSALYLCASSLTSGNDNEQFFGPGTRLTVL.

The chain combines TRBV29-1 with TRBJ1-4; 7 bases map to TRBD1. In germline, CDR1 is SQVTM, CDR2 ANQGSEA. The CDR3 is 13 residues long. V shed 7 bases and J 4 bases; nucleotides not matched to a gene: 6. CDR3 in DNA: TGCAGCGCCTGGACAGGACTTAATGAAAAACTGTTTTTT. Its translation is CSAWTGLNEKLFF.

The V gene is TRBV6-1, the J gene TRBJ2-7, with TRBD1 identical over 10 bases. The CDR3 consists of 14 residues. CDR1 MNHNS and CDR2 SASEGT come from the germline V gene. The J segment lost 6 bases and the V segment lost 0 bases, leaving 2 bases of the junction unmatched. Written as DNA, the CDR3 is TGTGCCAGCAGTGAAGCGAGGACAGGGGGCGAGCAGTACTTC. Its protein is CASSEARTGGEQYF.

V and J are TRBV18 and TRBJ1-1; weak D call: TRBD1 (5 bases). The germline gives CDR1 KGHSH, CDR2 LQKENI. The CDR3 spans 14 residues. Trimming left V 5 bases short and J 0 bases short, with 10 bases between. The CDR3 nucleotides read TGTGCCAGCTCAGGGGGGAACATGAACACTGAAGCTTTCTTT. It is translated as CASSGGNMNTEAFF.

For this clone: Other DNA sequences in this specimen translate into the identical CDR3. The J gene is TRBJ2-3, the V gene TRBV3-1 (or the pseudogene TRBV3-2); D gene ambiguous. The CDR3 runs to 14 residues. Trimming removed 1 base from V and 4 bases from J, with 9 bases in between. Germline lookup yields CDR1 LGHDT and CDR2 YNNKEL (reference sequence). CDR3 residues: CASSQVVAPDTQYF. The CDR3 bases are TGTGCCAGCAGCCAAGTTGTGGCACCAGATACGCAGTATTTT.